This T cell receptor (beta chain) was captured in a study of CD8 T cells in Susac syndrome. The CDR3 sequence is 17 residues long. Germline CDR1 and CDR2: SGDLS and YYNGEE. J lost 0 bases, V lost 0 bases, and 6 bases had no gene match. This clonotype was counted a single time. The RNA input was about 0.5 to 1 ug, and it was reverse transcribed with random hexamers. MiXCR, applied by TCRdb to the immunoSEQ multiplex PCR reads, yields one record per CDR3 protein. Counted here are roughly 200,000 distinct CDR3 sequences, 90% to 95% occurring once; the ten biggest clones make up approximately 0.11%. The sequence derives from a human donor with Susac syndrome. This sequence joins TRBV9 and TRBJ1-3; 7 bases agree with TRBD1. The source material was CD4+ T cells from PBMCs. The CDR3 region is CASSVATGAISGNTIYF. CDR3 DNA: TGTGCCAGCAGCGTAGCAACAGGGGCGATCTCTGGAAACACCATATATTTT.